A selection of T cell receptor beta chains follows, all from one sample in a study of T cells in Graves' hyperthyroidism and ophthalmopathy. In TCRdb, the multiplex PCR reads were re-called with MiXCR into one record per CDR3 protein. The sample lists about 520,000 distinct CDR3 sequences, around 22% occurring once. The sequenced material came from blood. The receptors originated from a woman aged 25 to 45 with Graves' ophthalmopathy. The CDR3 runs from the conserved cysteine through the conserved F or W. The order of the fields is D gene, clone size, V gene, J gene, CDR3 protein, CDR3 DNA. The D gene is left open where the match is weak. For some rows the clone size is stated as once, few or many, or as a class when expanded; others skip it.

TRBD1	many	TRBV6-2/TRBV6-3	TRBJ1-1	CASRPIYRGRITEAFF	TGTGCCAGCAGACCCATCTACAGGGGGCGAATCACTGAAGCTTTCTTT
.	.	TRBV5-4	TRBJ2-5	CASSLPAAQETQYF	TGTGCCAGCAGCTTGCCGGCGGCCCAAGAGACCCAGTACTTC
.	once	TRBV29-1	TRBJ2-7	CSAPGKDYEQYF	TGCAGCGCGCCAGGGAAGGACTACGAGCAGTACTTC
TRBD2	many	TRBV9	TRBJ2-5	CASSDRTSGGARETQYF	TGTGCCAGCAGCGACAGGACTAGCGGGGGGGCCCGAGAGACCCAGTACTTC
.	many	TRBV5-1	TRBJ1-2	CASSPSWGIYGYTF	TGCGCCAGCAGCCCATCCTGGGGGATCTATGGCTACACCTTC
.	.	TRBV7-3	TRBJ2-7	CASSLTQDYEQYF	TGTGCCAGCAGCTTAACTCAGGACTACGAGCAGTACTTC
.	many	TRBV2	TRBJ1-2	CASSETANNYGYTF	TGTGCCAGCAGTGAAACAGCTAACAACTATGGCTACACCTTC
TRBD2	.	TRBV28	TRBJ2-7	CASSLPTSGGGYEQYF	TGTGCCAGCAGTCTACCGACTAGCGGGGGAGGCTACGAGCAGTACTTC
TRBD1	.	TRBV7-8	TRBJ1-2	CASSLAGTGVHGYTF	TGTGCCAGCAGCTTAGCCGGGACAGGGGTCCATGGCTACACCTTC
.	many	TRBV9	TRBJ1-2	CASSVAGSIGTNYGYTF	TGTGCCAGCAGCGTAGCTGGCAGTATCGGGACTAACTATGGCTACACCTTC
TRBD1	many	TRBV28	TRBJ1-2	CASSSGGKANYGYTF	TGTGCCAGCAGTTCAGGGGGCAAAGCTAACTATGGCTACACCTTC
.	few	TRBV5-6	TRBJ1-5	CASSLGGQFYSNQPQHF	TGTGCCAGCAGCTTGGGGGGCCAGTTCTATAGCAATCAGCCCCAGCATTTT
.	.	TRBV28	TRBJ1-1	CASSLAQGAFF	TGTGCCAGCAGTTTGGCCCAAGGAGCTTTCTTT
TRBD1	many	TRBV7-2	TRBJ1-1	CASSLMGQGATEAFF	TGTGCCAGCAGCTTAATGGGACAGGGGGCCACTGAAGCTTTCTTT
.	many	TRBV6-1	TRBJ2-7	CASSPFRDGSYEQYF	TGTGCCAGCTCTCCGTTCAGGGACGGCTCCTACGAGCAGTACTTC
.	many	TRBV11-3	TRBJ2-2	CASSLEYTGELFF	TGTGCCAGCAGCTTAGAGTACACCGGGGAGCTGTTTTTT
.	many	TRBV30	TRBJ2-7	CAWSVGTGYEQYF	TGTGCCTGGAGTGTGGGGACGGGCTACGAGCAGTACTTC
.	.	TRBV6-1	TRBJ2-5	CASSQEAGGRKETQYF	TGTGCCAGCAGCCAAGAGGCCGGGGGCAGGAAAGAGACCCAGTACTTC
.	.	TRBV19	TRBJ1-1	CASGFGGAEAFF	TGTGCCAGTGGATTTGGCGGGGCCGAAGCTTTCTTT
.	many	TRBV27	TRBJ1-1	CASSQKLNTEAFF	TGTGCCAGCAGTCAAAAGTTGAACACTGAAGCTTTCTTT
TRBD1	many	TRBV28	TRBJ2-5	CASSPGTEGRKTQYF	TGTGCCAGCAGTCCCGGGACAGAAGGGCGAAAGACCCAGTACTTC
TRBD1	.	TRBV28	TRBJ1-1	CASSTHRGWGTEAFF	TGTGCCAGCAGTACACACAGGGGTTGGGGAACTGAAGCTTTCTTT
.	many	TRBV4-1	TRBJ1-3	CASSQVLGNTIYF	TGCGCCAGCAGCCAAGTACTGGGAAACACCATATATTTT
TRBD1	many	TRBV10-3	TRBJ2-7	CATRDSLRYEQYF	TGTGCCACAAGGGACAGCTTACGCTACGAGCAGTACTTC
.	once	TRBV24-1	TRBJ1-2	CATSDDQGYTF	TGTGCCACCAGTGATGACCAGGGTTACACCTTC
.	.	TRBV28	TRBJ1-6	CASSLRVGGNSPLHF	TGTGCCAGCAGTCTGCGGGTAGGGGGGAATTCACCCCTCCACTTT
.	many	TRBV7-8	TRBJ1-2	CASSLQLGGSSYGYTF	TGTGCCAGCAGCTTACAACTCGGGGGGTCAAGCTATGGCTACACCTTC
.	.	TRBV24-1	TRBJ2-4	CATSAWGQAKNIQYF	TGTGCCACCAGTGCCTGGGGTCAAGCCAAAAACATTCAGTACTTC
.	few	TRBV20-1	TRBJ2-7	CSARAPLGRNYYEQYF	TGCAGTGCTAGAGCCCCCCTGGGACGGAATTACTACGAGCAGTACTTC